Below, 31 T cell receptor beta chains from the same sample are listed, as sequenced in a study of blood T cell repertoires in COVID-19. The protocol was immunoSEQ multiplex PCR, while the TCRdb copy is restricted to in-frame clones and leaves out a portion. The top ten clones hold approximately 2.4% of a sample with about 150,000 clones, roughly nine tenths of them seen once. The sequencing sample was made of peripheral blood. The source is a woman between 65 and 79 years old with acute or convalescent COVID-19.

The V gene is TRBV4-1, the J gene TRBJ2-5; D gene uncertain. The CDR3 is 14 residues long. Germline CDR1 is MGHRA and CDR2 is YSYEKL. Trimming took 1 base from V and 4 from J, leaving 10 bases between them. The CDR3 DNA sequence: TGCGCCAGCAGCCAAGGGATCCGAGGAGAGACCCAGTACTTC. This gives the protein CASSQGIRGETQYF.

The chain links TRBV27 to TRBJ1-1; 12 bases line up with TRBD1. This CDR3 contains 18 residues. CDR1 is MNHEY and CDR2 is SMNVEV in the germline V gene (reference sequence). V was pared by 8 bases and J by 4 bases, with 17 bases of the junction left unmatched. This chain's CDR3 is CASASRDRGRVQGTEAFF. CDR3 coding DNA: TGTGCCAGCGCTTCCCGGGACAGGGGGCGGGTGCAGGGCACTGAAGCTTTCTTT.

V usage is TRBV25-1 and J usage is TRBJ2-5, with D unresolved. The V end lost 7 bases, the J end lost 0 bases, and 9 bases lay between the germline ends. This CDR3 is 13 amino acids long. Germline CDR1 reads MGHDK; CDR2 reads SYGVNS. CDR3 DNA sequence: TGTGCCAGCATTTCGTCGTACCAAGAGACCCAGTACTTC. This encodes CASISSYQETQYF.

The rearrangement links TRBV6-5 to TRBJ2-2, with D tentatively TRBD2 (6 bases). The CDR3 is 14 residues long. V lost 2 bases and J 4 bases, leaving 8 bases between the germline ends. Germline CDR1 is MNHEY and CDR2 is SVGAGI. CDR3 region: CASSYGGLTGELFF. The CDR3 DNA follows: TGTGCCAGCAGTTACGGAGGGCTCACCGGGGAGCTGTTTTTT.

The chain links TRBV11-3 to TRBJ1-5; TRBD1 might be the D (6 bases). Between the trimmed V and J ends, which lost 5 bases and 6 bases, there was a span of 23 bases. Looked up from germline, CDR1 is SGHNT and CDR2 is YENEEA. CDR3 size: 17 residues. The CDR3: CASSHNRTDAESQPQHF. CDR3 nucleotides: TGTGCCAGCAGCCACAATAGGACAGATGCGGAGAGTCAGCCCCAGCATTTT.

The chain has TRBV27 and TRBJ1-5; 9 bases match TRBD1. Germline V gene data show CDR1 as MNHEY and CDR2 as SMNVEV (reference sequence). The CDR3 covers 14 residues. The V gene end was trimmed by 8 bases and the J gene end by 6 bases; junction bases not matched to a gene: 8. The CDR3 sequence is CASGPGQGVQPQHF. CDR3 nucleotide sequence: TGTGCCAGCGGCCCGGGACAGGGAGTTCAGCCCCAGCATTTT.

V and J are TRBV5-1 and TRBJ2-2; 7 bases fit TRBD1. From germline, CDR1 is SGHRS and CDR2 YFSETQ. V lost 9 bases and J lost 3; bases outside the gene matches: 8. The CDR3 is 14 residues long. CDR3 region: CATSGQGDTGELFF. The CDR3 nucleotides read TGCGCCACGTCGGGGCAGGGGGACACCGGGGAGCTGTTTTTT.

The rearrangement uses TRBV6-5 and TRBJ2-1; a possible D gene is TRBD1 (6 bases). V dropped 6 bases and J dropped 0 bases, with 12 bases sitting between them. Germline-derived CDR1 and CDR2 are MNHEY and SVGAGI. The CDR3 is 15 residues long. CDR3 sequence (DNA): TGTGCCAGCAGCCTAGACAGGAACTCCTACAATGAGCAGTTCTTC. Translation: CASSLDRNSYNEQFF.

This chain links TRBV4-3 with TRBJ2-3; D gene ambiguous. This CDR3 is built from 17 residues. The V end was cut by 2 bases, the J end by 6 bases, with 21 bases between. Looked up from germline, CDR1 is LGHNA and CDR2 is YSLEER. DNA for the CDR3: TGCGCCAGCAGCCAAAACCTCCGTGAACCCAGCAGGGATACGCAGTATTTT. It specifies CASSQNLREPSRDTQYF.

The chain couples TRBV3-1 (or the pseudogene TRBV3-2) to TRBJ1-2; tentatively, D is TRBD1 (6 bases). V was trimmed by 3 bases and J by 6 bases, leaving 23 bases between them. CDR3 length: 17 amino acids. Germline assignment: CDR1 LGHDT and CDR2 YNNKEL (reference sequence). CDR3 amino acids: CASSQEDRILSNDGYTF. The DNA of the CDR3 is TGTGCCAGCAGCCAGGAAGACAGGATCCTTAGTAATGATGGCTACACCTTC.

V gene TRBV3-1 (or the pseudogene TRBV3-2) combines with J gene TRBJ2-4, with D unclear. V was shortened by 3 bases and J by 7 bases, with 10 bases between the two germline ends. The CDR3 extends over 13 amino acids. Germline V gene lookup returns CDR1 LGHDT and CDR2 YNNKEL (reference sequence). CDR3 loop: CASSHLGSNIQYF. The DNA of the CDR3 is TGTGCCAGCAGCCATTTGGGCAGTAACATTCAGTACTTC.

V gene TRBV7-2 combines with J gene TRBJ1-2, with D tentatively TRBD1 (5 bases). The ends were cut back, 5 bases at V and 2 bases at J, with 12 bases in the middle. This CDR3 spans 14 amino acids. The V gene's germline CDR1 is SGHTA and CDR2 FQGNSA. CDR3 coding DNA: TGTGCCAGCAGCCAGCCGACAGCAAACTATGGCTACACCTTC. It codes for CASSQPTANYGYTF.

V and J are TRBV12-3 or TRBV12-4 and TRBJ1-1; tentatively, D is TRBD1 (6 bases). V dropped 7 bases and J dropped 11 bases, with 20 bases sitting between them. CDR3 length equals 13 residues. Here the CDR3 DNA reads TGTGCCAGCACCCGCCCGGGACATCCATTGGCTTTCTTT. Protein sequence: CASTRPGHPLAFF.

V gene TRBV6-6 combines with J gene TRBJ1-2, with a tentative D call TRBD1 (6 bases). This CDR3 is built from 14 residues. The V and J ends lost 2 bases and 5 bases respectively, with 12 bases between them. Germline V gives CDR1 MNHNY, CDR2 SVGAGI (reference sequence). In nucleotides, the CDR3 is TGTGCCAGCAGTTACGAGGGGGGGGCGTATGGCTACACCTTC. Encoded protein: CASSYEGGAYGYTF.

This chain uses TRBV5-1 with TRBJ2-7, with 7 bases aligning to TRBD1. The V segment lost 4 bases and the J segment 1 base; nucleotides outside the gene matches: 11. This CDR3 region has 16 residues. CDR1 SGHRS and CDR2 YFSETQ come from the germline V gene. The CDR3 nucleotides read TGCGCCAGCAGCCCAACGGCAGGGGGTTCATCCTACGAGCAGTACTTC. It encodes CASSPTAGGSSYEQYF.

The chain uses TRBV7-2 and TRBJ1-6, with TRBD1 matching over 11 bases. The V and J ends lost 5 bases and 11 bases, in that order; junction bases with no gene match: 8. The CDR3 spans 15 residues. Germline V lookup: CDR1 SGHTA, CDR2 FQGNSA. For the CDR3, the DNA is TGTGCCAGCAGCCCCAAGGACAGGGGGCAGGCACCCCTCCACTTT. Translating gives CASSPKDRGQAPLHF. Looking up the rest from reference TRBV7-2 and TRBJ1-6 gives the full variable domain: GAGVSQSPSNKVTEKGKDVELRCDPISGHTALYWYRQSLGQGLEFLIYFQGNSAPDKSGLPSDRFSAERTGGSVSTLTIQRTQQEDSAVYLCASSPKDRGQAPLHFGNGTRLTVT.

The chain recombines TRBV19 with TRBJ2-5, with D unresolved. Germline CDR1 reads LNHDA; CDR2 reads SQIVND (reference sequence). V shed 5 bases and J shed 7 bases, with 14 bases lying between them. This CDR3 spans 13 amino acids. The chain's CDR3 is CASSPDVTGTQYF. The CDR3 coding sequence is TGTGCCAGTAGTCCCGATGTAACGGGGACCCAGTACTTC.

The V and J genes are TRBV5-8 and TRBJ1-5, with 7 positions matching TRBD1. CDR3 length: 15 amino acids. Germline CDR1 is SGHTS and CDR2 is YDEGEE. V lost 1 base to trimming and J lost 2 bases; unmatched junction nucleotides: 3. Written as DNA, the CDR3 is TGTGCCAGCAGCTTGAAAGGGGGCGGCAATCAGCCCCAGCATTTT. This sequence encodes CASSLKGGGNQPQHF. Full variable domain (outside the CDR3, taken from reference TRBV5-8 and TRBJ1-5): EAGVTQSPTHLIKTRGQQATLRCSPISGHTSVYWYQQALGLGLQFLLWYDEGEERNRGNFPPRFSGRQFPNYSSELNVNALELEDSALYLCASSLKGGGNQPQHFGDGTRLSIL.

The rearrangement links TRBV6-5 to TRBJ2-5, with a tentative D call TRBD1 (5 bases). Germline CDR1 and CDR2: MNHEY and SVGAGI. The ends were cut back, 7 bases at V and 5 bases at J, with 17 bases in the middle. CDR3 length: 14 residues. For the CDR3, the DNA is TGTGCCAGCACATTTGGTCCGGCAGGGGAGACCCAGTACTTC. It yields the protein CASTFGPAGETQYF.

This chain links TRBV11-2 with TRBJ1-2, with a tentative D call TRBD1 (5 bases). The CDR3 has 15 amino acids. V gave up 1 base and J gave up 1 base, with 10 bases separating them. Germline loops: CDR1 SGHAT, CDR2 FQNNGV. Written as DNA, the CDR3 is TGTGCCAGCAGCTTAGCCCAGGGCTATAACTATGGCTACACCTTC. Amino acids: CASSLAQGYNYGYTF.

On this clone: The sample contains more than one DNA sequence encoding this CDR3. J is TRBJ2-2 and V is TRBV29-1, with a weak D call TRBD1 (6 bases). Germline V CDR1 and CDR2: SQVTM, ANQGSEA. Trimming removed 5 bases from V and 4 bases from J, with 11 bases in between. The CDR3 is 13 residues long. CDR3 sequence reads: CSVKGQSTGELFF. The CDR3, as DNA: TGCAGCGTTAAAGGACAGAGCACCGGGGAGCTGTTTTTT.

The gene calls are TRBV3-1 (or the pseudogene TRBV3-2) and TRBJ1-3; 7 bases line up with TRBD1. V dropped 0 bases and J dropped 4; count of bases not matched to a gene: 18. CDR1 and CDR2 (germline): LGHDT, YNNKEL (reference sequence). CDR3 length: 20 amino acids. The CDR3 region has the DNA TGTGCCAGCAGCCAAGACCAGTTCCGGGTATTGGACAGGCCCGGAAACACCATATATTTT. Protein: CASSQDQFRVLDRPGNTIYF.

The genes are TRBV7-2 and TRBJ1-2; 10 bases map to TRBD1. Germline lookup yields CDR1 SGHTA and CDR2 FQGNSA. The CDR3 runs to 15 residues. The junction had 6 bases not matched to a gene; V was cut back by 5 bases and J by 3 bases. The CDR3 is CASSLRQGADYGYTF. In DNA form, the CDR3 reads TGTGCCAGCAGCCTAAGACAGGGGGCAGACTATGGCTACACCTTC.

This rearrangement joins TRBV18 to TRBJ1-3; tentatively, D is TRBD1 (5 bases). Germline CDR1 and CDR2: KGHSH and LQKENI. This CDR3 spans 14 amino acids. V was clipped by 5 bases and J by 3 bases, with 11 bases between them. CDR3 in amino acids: CASSFQGGGNTIYF. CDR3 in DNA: TGTGCCAGCTCATTCCAGGGAGGTGGAAACACCATATATTTT.

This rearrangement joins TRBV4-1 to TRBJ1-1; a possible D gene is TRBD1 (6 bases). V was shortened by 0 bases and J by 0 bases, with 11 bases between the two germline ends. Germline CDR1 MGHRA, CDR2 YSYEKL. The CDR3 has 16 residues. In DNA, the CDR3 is TGCGCCAGCAGCCAAGATGTTGGACAGTTGAACACTGAAGCTTTCTTT. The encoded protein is CASSQDVGQLNTEAFF.

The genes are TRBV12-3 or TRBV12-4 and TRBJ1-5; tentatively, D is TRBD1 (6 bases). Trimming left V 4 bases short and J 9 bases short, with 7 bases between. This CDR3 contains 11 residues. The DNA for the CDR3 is TGTGCCAGCAGTTCCAGGGGGCCCCAGCATTTT. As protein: CASSSRGPQHF.

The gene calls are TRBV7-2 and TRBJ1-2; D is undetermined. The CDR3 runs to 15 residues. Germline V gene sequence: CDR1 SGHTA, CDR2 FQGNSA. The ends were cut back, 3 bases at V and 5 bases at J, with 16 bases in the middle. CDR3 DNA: TGTGCCAGCAGCTTCGGGTCCGGGAACTATTATGGCTACACCTTC. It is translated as CASSFGSGNYYGYTF.

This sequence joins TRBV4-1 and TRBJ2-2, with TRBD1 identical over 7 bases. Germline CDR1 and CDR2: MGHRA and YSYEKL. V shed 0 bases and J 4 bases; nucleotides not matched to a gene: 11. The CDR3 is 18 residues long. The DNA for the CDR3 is TGCGCCAGCAGCCAAGAAAAGGGGAAGGGGGCGGGCACCGGGGAGCTGTTTTTT. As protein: CASSQEKGKGAGTGELFF.

CDR3 residues: CASSPRGDGSPLHF. Written as DNA, the CDR3 is TGTGCCAGCTCACCACGGGGAGACGGTTCACCCCTCCACTTT. The V call is TRBV18, the J call TRBJ1-6; no firm D call. The V gene's germline CDR1 is KGHSH and CDR2 LQKENI. CDR3 size: 14 residues. Trimming left V 1 base short and J 9 bases short, with 10 bases between.

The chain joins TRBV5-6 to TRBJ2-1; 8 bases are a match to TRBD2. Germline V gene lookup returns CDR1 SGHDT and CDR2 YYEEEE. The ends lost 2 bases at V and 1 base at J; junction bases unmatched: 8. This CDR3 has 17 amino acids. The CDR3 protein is CASSLGRGAYSYNEQFF. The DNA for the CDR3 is TGTGCCAGCAGCTTAGGGCGGGGGGCCTATTCCTACAATGAGCAGTTCTTC. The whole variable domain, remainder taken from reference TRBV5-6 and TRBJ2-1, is DAGVTQSPTHLIKTRGQQVTLRCSPKSGHDTVSWYQQALGQGPQFIFQYYEEEERQRGNFPDRFSGHQFPNYSSELNVNALLLGDSALYLCASSLGRGAYSYNEQFFGPGTRLTVL.

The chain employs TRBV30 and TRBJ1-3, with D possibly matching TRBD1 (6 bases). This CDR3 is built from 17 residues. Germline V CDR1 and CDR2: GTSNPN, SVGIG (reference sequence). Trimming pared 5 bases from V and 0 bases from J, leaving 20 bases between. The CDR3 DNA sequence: TGTGCCTGGGGGGGCGGGACCGGCGCCGGCTCTGGAAACACCATATATTTT. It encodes CAWGGGTGAGSGNTIYF. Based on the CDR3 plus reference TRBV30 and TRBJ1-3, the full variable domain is SQTIHQWPATLVQPVGSPLSLECTVEGTSNPNLYWYRQAAGRGLQLLFYSVGIGQISSEVPQNLSASRPQDRQFILSSKKLLLSDSGFYLCAWGGGTGAGSGNTIYFGEGSWLTVV.